This passage covers 18 T cell receptor beta chains from one sample sequenced in a study of tumor-infiltrating lymphocytes in primary liver carcinoma (dated by TCRdb to about 2017). Sequencer: Illumina HiSeq 2500. A constant-region primer and ProtoScript II reverse transcriptase were used to reverse-transcribe TCRbeta-specific cDNA from about 500 ng total RNA. TCRbeta libraries were built with three nested multiplex PCR rounds, a slightly modified ARM-PCR procedure. Each of the first two PCR rounds ran for about 9 cycles and used multiplex TRBV1-TRBV30 forward primers together with a Cbeta reverse primer. TCRdb trimmed public reads at Q25 via fastp, called clones via MiXCR and kept in-frame beta chains. Rows are unified per CDR3 protein, each entry keeping the most common DNA and genes. The sample table lists about 310,000 distinct CDR3 sequences, about 62% of them with a count of one. 9% to 10% of the sample rests with the top ten.

Blood RNA was extracted from unsorted whole blood using TRIzol reagent, and germline DNA was obtained with the DNeasy Blood & Tissue kit. The sample was peripheral blood. The origin of the receptors is a man aged 35 to 55 with primary liver carcinoma and hepatitis B virus infection.

This clonotype came up a few times. The V and J genes are TRBV2 and TRBJ1-3; D remains ambiguous. Deletions cut 6 bases from V and 0 bases from J, with 12 bases between. Germline V CDR1 and CDR2: SNHLY, FYNNEI. CDR3 length: 15 amino acids. As DNA, the CDR3 is TGTGCCAGCAGCCTGGACTTTAGCTCTGGAAACACCATATATTTT. It codes for CASSLDFSSGNTIYF.

This clonotype came up many times. This rearrangement joins TRBV6-5 to TRBJ1-2; tentative D call: TRBD1 (5 bases). The CDR3 is 12 amino acids. CDR1 and CDR2 from the germline V gene are MNHEY and SVGAGI. The V end lost 6 bases, the J end lost 1 base, and 6 bases lay between the germline ends. As DNA, the CDR3 is TGTGCCAGCAGCAGGGTTAACTATGGCTACACCTTC. As protein: CASSRVNYGYTF.

Comments on this clonotype: This likely comes from a read error, as the CDR3 has no conserved phenylalanine or tryptophan at its end. V gene TRBV6-6 combines with J gene TRBJ2-7; D gene ambiguous. The CDR3 is 12 amino acids. Germline CDR1 and CDR2: MNHNY and SVGAGI (reference sequence). Trimming removed 4 bases from V and 0 bases from J, with 4 bases in between. The CDR3 sequence is CASSSGSYEQYL. In nucleotides, the CDR3 is TGTGCCAGCAGTTCAGGCTCCTACGAGCAGTACCTC.

A remark on this clonotype: A read error may explain this, as a much larger clone is one base away. This rearrangement joins TRBV6-1 to TRBJ2-7, with 11 bases aligning to TRBD2. CDR1 and CDR2 (germline): MNHNS, SASEGT. The CDR3 is 17 residues long. V lost 5 bases to trimming and J lost 3 bases; unmatched junction nucleotides: 12. For the CDR3, the DNA is TGTGCCAGCAGTCCTCCGCTCGGGACTAGCGGAATCTACGAGCAGTACTTC. This codes for CASSPPLGTSGIYEQYF.

This clonotype was seen ten or more times. This rearrangement joins TRBV29-1 to TRBJ1-2; a possible D gene is TRBD1 (6 bases). The CDR3 loop spans 14 amino acids. Germline V gene data show CDR1 as SQVTM and CDR2 as ANQGSEA. The ends were cut back, 7 bases at V and 6 bases at J, with 21 bases in the middle. The chain's CDR3 is CSANAQGRSNGYTF. CDR3 DNA: TGCAGCGCTAACGCCCAGGGGCGCAGTAATGGCTACACCTTC.

The chain is built from TRBV5-1 and TRBJ2-7; maybe TRBD2 (6 bases). This CDR3 is built from 16 residues. V lost 4 bases to trimming and J lost 7 bases, with 24 bases between them. Germline CDR1 and CDR2: SGHRS and YFSETQ. CDR3 loop: CASSKDPGRPGGEQYF. The CDR3 DNA sequence: TGCGCCAGCAGCAAAGACCCCGGACGCCCTGGAGGGGAGCAGTACTTC.

Turning to this clonotype: Since a much larger clone is just one base distant, this may be a read error. V usage is TRBV4-2 and J usage is TRBJ2-1; D ambiguous. The CDR3 consists of 16 residues. The germline V gene encodes CDR1 LGHNA and CDR2 YNFKEQ. CDR3 loop: CASSQDLELSYNEQFF. DNA of the CDR3: TGCGCCAGCAGCCAAGATCTGGAACTAAGTTACAATGAGCAGTTCTTC.

In the case of this clonotype: No conserved phenylalanine or tryptophan is present at the end of the CDR3, so a read error is the likely explanation. V usage is TRBV10-1 and J usage is TRBJ1-1; D is possibly TRBD1 (5 bases). From germline, CDR1 is WNHNN and CDR2 SYGVQD (reference sequence). The CDR3 loop spans 14 amino acids. Trimming took 6 bases from V and 4 from J, leaving 15 bases between them. CDR3 in amino acids: CASSGEGLGTEAFS. The CDR3 coding sequence is TGCGCCAGCAGCGGAGAGGGGTTGGGCACTGAAGCTTTCTCT.

Turning to this clonotype: A read error may produce the germline difference seen at one junction end. The chain combines TRBV7-9 with TRBJ2-7, with unresolved D. The germline gives CDR1 SEHNR, CDR2 FQNEAQ (reference sequence). This CDR3 is built from 14 residues. The CDR3 here is CASNLPWFVYEQYF. The CDR3 coding sequence is TGTGCCAGCAACTTACCATGGTTCGTGTACGAGCAGTACTTC.

The chain couples TRBV7-8 to TRBJ2-1; TRBD2 might be the D (6 bases). Germline CDR1 and CDR2: SGHVS and FQNEAQ. This CDR3 has 15 residues. With 1 base removed from V and 3 bases from J, the gap between germline ends came to 10 bases. The CDR3 bases are TGTGCCAGCAGCTTAGAGCGAGCGGGCTACAATGAGCAGTTCTTC. Its protein is CASSLERAGYNEQFF.

Notes on this clonotype: Possible read error: a much larger clone is one base away. It is likely a read error, because the conserved phenylalanine at the end of the CDR3 is missing. The rearrangement links TRBV4-1 to TRBJ2-1, with 8 nucleotides matching TRBD2. CDR3 length: 16 amino acids. Germline V lookup: CDR1 MGHRA, CDR2 YSYEKL. V was pared by 0 bases and J by 4 bases, with 5 bases of the junction left unmatched. CDR3 bases: TGCGCCAGCAGCCAAGAGGGACTAGGGGCATACAATGAGCAGTTCCTC. As protein: CASSQEGLGAYNEQFL.

Comments on this clonotype: This may be a read error: a much more frequent sequence differs by one nucleotide. V and J are TRBV5-5 and TRBJ1-1, with D maybe TRBD1 (5 bases). The V end was cut by 4 bases, the J end by 3 bases, with 16 bases between. This CDR3 has 15 residues. In germline, CDR1 is SGHKS, CDR2 YYEKEE (reference sequence). The CDR3 here is CASSPGRGRDTEAFF. Written as DNA, the CDR3 is TGTGCCAGCAGCCCAGGACGGGGGAGGGACACTGAAGCTTTCTTT. The complete variable domain, with remaining parts taken from reference TRBV5-5 and TRBJ1-1, reads DAGVTQSPTHLIKTRGQQVTLRCSPISGHKSVSWYQQVLGQGPQFIFQYYEKEERGRGNFPDRFSARQFPNYSSELNVNALLLGDSALYLCASSPGRGRDTEAFFGQGTRLTVV.

V gene TRBV6-1 combines with J gene TRBJ1-1; tentatively, D is TRBD1 (5 bases). Trimming shortened V by 9 bases and J by 6 bases, and 11 bases separated the two germline ends. Germline lookup yields CDR1 MNHNS and CDR2 SASEGT. The CDR3 runs 11 residues. The DNA of the CDR3 is TGTGCCAGTGTGATGACAGCTGAAGCTTTCTTT. Protein: CASVMTAEAFF.

As concerns this clonotype: This may arise from a read error, as a much more abundant clone is one base away. The chain uses TRBV4-2 and TRBJ2-1; TRBD1 might be the D (6 bases). CDR3 size: 16 residues. The germline V gene encodes CDR1 LGHNA and CDR2 YNFKEQ. The CDR3 DNA sequence: TGTGCCAGCAGCCAAGATATACAGGGAAACTACAATAAGCAGTTCTTC. This gives the protein CASSQDIQGNYNKQFF.

Concerning this clonotype itself: This is likely a read error, given that the CDR3 carries no conserved phenylalanine or tryptophan at its end. The limits of the CDR3 on the DNA are not certain, so only TCRdb's listed CDR3 is given. The genes are TRBV11-3 and TRBJ2-3; the table's D call TRBD1 went unverified against the DNA. The CDR3 has 15 amino acids, counting both end residues. Germline-derived CDR1 and CDR2 are SGHNT and YENEEA. CDR3 sequence reads: CASSRDTQSTDTHYL.

In regard to this clonotype: Possible read error: a much larger clone is one base away. The chain recombines TRBV6-1 with TRBJ1-3; a possible D gene is TRBD1 (5 bases). The germline CDR1 and CDR2 sequences are MNHNS and SASEGT. The length of the CDR3 is 16 residues. Trimming shortened V by 0 bases and J by 0 bases, and 9 bases separated the two germline ends. Here the CDR3 DNA reads TGTGCCAGCAGTGAAGCCTGGGGGGGCTCTGGAAACACCATATATTTT. It specifies CASSEAWGGSGNTIYF.

A note on this clonotype: This sequence may be a read error, since a much larger clone differs from it by one base. The rearrangement links TRBV6-5 to TRBJ1-2; TRBD1 agrees at 7 bases. With 6 bases clipped from V and 10 bases from J, the junction kept 11 bases outside the gene matches. This CDR3 region has 13 residues. Germline V lookup: CDR1 MNHEY, CDR2 SVGAGI. Written as DNA, the CDR3 is TGTGCCAGCAGACAGGGGCCGGTCTCGGACTACACCTTC. This codes for CASRQGPVSDYTF.

As to this clonotype: Since a much larger clone is just one base distant, this may be a read error. The V and J genes are TRBV14 and TRBJ1-1, with TRBD1 as a possible D gene (5 bases). CDR1 is SGHDN and CDR2 is FVKESK in the germline V gene. CDR3 length: 14 residues. CDR3 nucleotide sequence: TGTGCCAACAGCCTTCAGGGTTCCGTCACTGAAGCTTTCTTT. Translated, it gives CANSLQGSVTEAFF.